This T cell receptor (beta chain) was identified during a study of cytomegalovirus exposure and HLA in healthy donors. PCR employed 60 Vbeta and 13 Jbeta primers. TCRdb's table, derived via immunoSEQ multiplex PCR, lists solely in-frame clones and lacks some. Of approximately 69,000 clones listed, about 70% are singletons. This clone was picked up one time. The CDR3 extends over 16 amino acids. V lost 6 bases and J lost 1, with 13 bases in between. CDR1 is SNHLY, CDR2 FYNNEI, per germline. The sequence was obtained from a man aged 18 to 29 in good health and CMV-seronegative. Sequenced input: PBMCs. The chain recombines TRBV2 with TRBJ1-6; weak D call: TRBD1 (6 bases). The CDR3 region is CASRENRDSYNSPLHF. CDR3 nucleotides: TGTGCCAGCAGGGAAAACAGGGATTCCTATAATTCACCCCTCCACTTT.